This is a list of T cell receptor beta chains from one sample in a study of OX40 agonist ivuxolimab in advanced cancers. TCRdb's table, derived via immunoSEQ multiplex PCR, lists solely in-frame clones and lacks some. The sample has tens of thousands of clones, around 86% seen once; the top ten hold nearly 0.55%. The specimen was CD4+ or CD8+ T cells sorted from blood, collected in a trial of the OX40 agonist ivuxolimab. The receptors were gathered from an adult with an advanced solid tumor such as melanoma, head and neck, liver or kidney cancer. Each CDR3 is given with its conserved first and last residue. Fields, in order: D gene, J gene, clone size, V gene, CDR3 DNA, CDR3 protein. D genes are given only for firm matches. Clone size is stated in some rows and not others, as once, few, many or a class when expanded.

-	TRBJ2-7	-	TRBV6-6	TGTGCCAGCAGTTACTCCGACTCTAGGTACTTC	CASSYSDSRYF
-	TRBJ1-1	-	TRBV30	TGTGCCTGGAGTGTTTCCGAGAACACTGAAGCTTTCTTT	CAWSVSENTEAFF
TRBD2	TRBJ2-3	-	TRBV6-6	TGTGCCAGCAGTTACGGACTAGCGGCAGATACGCAGTATTTT	CASSYGLAADTQYF
-	TRBJ1-2	few	TRBV29-1	TGCAGCGTTGTCCGGCAGGGGATGGTCGGCTACACCTTC	CSVVRQGMVGYTF
TRBD1	TRBJ2-1	-	TRBV29-1	TGCAGCGCCAATCCGGGACAGGGAAACAATGAGCAGTTCTTC	CSANPGQGNNEQFF
-	TRBJ1-2	-	TRBV5-1	TGCGCCAGCAGCTTCCCCTCGGCGGGGGGGATCTATGGCTACACCTTC	CASSFPSAGGIYGYTF
-	TRBJ1-1	few	TRBV5-6	TGTGCCAGCAGCTTGGAACCGTGGGGAAACACTGAAGCTTTCTTT	CASSLEPWGNTEAFF
TRBD2	TRBJ2-7	-	TRBV5-1	TGCGCCAGCAGCTTGCGATACCAGCGGGAGGGCTCCTACGAGCAGTACTTC	CASSLRYQREGSYEQYF
-	TRBJ2-5	-	TRBV7-7	TGTGCTAGCAGCCGCCTAGAGACCCAGTACTTC	CASSRLETQYF
-	TRBJ1-5	-	TRBV6-6	TGTGCCAGCAGTCGAACGCAGGCCGATAGCAATCAGCCCCAGCATTTT	CASSRTQADSNQPQHF
-	TRBJ1-1	-	TRBV10-3	TGTGCCATCAGTGAACAAGGGAACACTGAAGCTTTCTTT	CAISEQGNTEAFF
-	TRBJ2-3	-	TRBV2	TGTGCCAGCAACCGACAGGAGAGTACGCAGTATTTT	CASNRQESTQYF
-	TRBJ2-5	-	TRBV12-5	TGTGCTAGTGGTTCCCACCGGGGCGAGTACTTC	CASGSHRGEYF
TRBD1	TRBJ2-5	-	TRBV6-1	TGTGCCAACTCCCGGGACAGGCAAGAGACCCAGTACTTC	CANSRDRQETQYF
TRBD2	TRBJ2-7	-	TRBV5-3	TGTGCCAGAAGCGGAGGGACTAGCGGGGGGCCACCCTACGAGCAGTACTTC	CARSGGTSGGPPYEQYF
TRBD1	TRBJ2-7	-	TRBV19	TGTGCCAGTAGTGTACCGGGACAGGGGTCCTACGAGCAGTACTTC	CASSVPGQGSYEQYF
TRBD2	TRBJ2-3	-	TRBV30	TGTGCCTGGACCCTAGGGACTAGCGTGTCCGATACGCAGTATTTT	CAWTLGTSVSDTQYF
TRBD2	TRBJ2-1	-	TRBV10-3	TGTGCCATCAGGCGGGAGGGCACCTACAATGAGCAGTTCTTC	CAIRREGTYNEQFF
TRBD2	TRBJ2-2	-	TRBV30	TGTGCCTGGAGTAGGGGCGGGGGGACCGGGGAGCTGTTTTTT	CAWSRGGGTGELFF
-	TRBJ2-3	-	TRBV29-1	TGCAGCGTTGACTACCGTAGCACAGATACGCAGTATTTT	CSVDYRSTDTQYF
-	TRBJ2-2	-	TRBV27	TGTGCCAGCAGAACCACTGACAAGAACACCGGGGAGCTGTTTTTT	CASRTTDKNTGELFF
-	TRBJ2-3	-	TRBV5-1	TGCGCCAGCAGCTTAACGGGGTTCAGCACAGATACGCAGTATTTT	CASSLTGFSTDTQYF
-	TRBJ2-7	once	TRBV6-1	TGTGCCAGCAGTGAATATCCCCGAGGAGGGGGCAACGAGCAGTACTTC	CASSEYPRGGGNEQYF
-	TRBJ1-6	-	TRBV30	TGTGCCTGGAGTGTACTTGCTAGCACCTATTCACCCCTCCACTTT	CAWSVLASTYSPLHF
TRBD1	TRBJ1-2	-	TRBV18	TGTGCCAGCTCACCATCCTCAGACAGGGCCGACTATGGCTACACCTTC	CASSPSSDRADYGYTF
-	TRBJ1-1	-	TRBV7-9	TGTGCCAGCAGGCCGGGGGAGGCTAGACTTGAAGCTTTCTTT	CASRPGEARLEAFF
-	TRBJ1-4	-	TRBV20-1	TGCAGTGCTGGAGGTCGGGAAAAACTGTTTTTT	CSAGGREKLFF
TRBD2	TRBJ2-1	-	TRBV4-2	TGTGCCAGCAGCCAGACTCTAGCGGGAGGGCCCTCGGACAATGAGCAGTTCTTC	CASSQTLAGGPSDNEQFF
-	TRBJ2-7	-	TRBV5-1	TGCGCCAGCAGCCTCCGGTCTAGCTACGAGCAGTACTTC	CASSLRSSYEQYF
-	TRBJ1-5	-	TRBV4-1	TGCGCCAGCAGCCAAGAGGAACACATCTCCACGCAGCCCCAGCATTTT	CASSQEEHISTQPQHF
TRBD1	TRBJ1-5	-	TRBV30	TGTGCCTGGAGCGAAGGACAGGGAAACAATCAGCCCCAGCATTTT	CAWSEGQGNNQPQHF
-	TRBJ2-3	-	TRBV9	TGTGCCAGCAACCTAGGGGCGGGAGATACGCAGTATTTT	CASNLGAGDTQYF
-	TRBJ1-1	-	TRBV19	TGTGCCAGTAGTCTCGGACACTTGAACACTGAAGCTTTCTTT	CASSLGHLNTEAFF
TRBD1	TRBJ1-2	once	TRBV19	TGTGCCAGTAGTGCTTTTCCGGGACAGGGCTATGGCTACACCTTC	CASSAFPGQGYGYTF
TRBD1	TRBJ1-4	-	TRBV30	TGTGCCTGGAGTAGGGCAGGGGGCAGTGAAAAACTGTTTTTT	CAWSRAGGSEKLFF
-	TRBJ2-2	few	TRBV29-1	TGCAGCGTTGAAGAGGCTCTAGGGGAGCTGTTTTTT	CSVEEALGELFF
-	TRBJ2-2	-	TRBV6-6	TGTGCCAGCAGTTACTACGCGAACACCGGGGAGCTGTTTTTT	CASSYYANTGELFF
-	TRBJ1-2	once	TRBV6-1	TGTGCCAGCAGCGCTCCCGGGACGTATGGCTACACCTTC	CASSAPGTYGYTF
TRBD2	TRBJ2-3	once	TRBV19	TGTGCCAGTAGTATAATGGGACTATCTACAGATACGCAGTATTTT	CASSIMGLSTDTQYF
TRBD1	TRBJ1-2	-	TRBV5-1	TGCGCCAGCAGCCTGGACAGGGGCGGGGATGGCTACACCTTC	CASSLDRGGDGYTF